The rows below give T cell receptor beta chains drawn from one sample of a study of cytomegalovirus exposure and HLA in healthy donors. The table came from immunoSEQ multiplex PCR; TCRdb's copy has only in-frame clones and leaves some out. This table has roughly 50,000 clones, 93% appearing once. Sequencing was performed on PBMCs. These receptors were taken from a woman under 30 in good health and CMV-seropositive. The CDR3 runs from the conserved cysteine through the conserved F or W.

v_call,j_call,cdr3_aa
TRBV7-2,TRBJ2-1,CASSLDSSYNEQFF
TRBV27,TRBJ1-2,CASSVPFQTENYGYTF
TRBV5-4,TRBJ1-2,CASSLTGGNYGYTF
TRBV27,TRBJ1-4,CASSFNRGAGEKLFF
TRBV2,TRBJ1-2,CASRDYREFYTF
TRBV6-5,TRBJ1-1,CASSSTSSSGEAFF
TRBV10-3,TRBJ1-1,CAISGRQGMNTEAFF
TRBV7-8,TRBJ2-7,CASSLRGQGRGLYEQYF
TRBV7-2,TRBJ2-2,CASSSLSITGELFF
TRBV14,TRBJ2-6,CASSQDQGWANVLTF
TRBV2,TRBJ1-5,CASSPNTGGNQPQHF
TRBV11-2,TRBJ1-6,CASSLVQGGSPLHF
TRBV2,TRBJ1-3,CASRGTAGNTIYF
TRBV19,TRBJ2-1,CASSRLGGPVNEQFF
TRBV19,TRBJ1-1,CASSTPRGPDTEAFF
TRBV7-2,TRBJ2-2,CASSTIAGVIPGELFF
TRBV4-3,TRBJ1-2,CASSQLNSGQLYGYTF
TRBV6-1,TRBJ2-1,CASSESRDASVYNEQFF
TRBV19,TRBJ2-7,CATRDRTYEQYF
TRBV7-2,TRBJ2-7,CASRPTGGVYEQYF
TRBV29-1,TRBJ2-7,CSVEDAAGAPSYEQYF
TRBV5-4,TRBJ2-7,CASSRTSSSYEQYF
TRBV11-3,TRBJ2-3,CASSFSGTGRPGRTDTQYF
TRBV5-5,TRBJ1-6,CASSLEQRRNSPLHF
TRBV10-3,TRBJ2-7,CAISPLANYEQYF